Listed below are T cell receptor beta chains from one sample, sequenced in a study of cytomegalovirus exposure and HLA in healthy donors. TCRdb's table, derived via immunoSEQ multiplex PCR, lists solely in-frame clones and lacks some. The profile shows about 160,000 clones, about 75% of them singletons. Sample: PBMCs. The receptors stem from a woman aged 45-59 years in good health and CMV-seropositive. The CDR3 runs from the conserved cysteine through the conserved F or W. A D gene is named only where the DNA matches it firmly. Clone size is stated in some rows and not others, as once, few, many or a class when expanded.

TRBJ2-1 NA TRBV9 TRBD2 TGTGCCAGCAGCGTAGGGGGCGGTGCTAGCGGGAGTAATGAGCAGTTCTTC CASSVGGGASGSNEQFF
TRBJ1-2 NA TRBV2 NA TGTGCCAGCAGTGCCGGGGGATCCACCTATGGCTACACCTTC CASSAGGSTYGYTF
TRBJ1-1 NA TRBV5-5 NA TGTGCCAGCAGCTTGGGGACAGTCTTGAACACTGAAGCTTTCTTT CASSLGTVLNTEAFF
TRBJ2-3 once TRBV19 TRBD2 TGTGCCAGTAGTGCAGCGGGGGGGGAATGGGATACGCAGTATTTT CASSAAGGEWDTQYF
TRBJ2-5 NA TRBV21-1 NA TGTGCCAGCAGCAAAAGGATGAAGAGGTTGAAAGAGACCCAGTACTTC CASSKRMKRLKETQYF
TRBJ2-1 NA TRBV29-1 NA TGCAGCATTAGGGTCAGGGGAGCTGAGCAGTTCTTC CSIRVRGAEQFF
TRBJ2-5 NA TRBV7-9 TRBD1 TGTGCCAGCAGCTTAGTGGCAGGGGGCCAAGAGACCCAGTACTTC CASSLVAGGQETQYF
TRBJ1-1 NA TRBV10-1 TRBD1 TGCGCCAGCGCTAAAGGGACAGGTTTGAACACTGAAGCTTTCTTT CASAKGTGLNTEAFF
TRBJ1-4 few TRBV2 NA TGTGCCAGCACCCTATACCGTCGAAACAATGAAAAACTGTTTTTT CASTLYRRNNEKLFF
TRBJ2-3 few TRBV28 TRBD1 TGTGCCAGCAGAAAACAGGGGGTAGATACGCAGTATTTT CASRKQGVDTQYF
TRBJ1-5 NA TRBV2 NA TGTGCCAGCAGTGAAGCCCCTTCCAGGCCCCAGCATTTT CASSEAPSRPQHF
TRBJ1-5 NA TRBV2 TRBD1 TGTGCCAGCAGTGATAGGACAGGGTATCAGCCCCAGCATTTT CASSDRTGYQPQHF
TRBJ2-3 NA TRBV19 TRBD2 TGTGCCAGTTCCGGGACTAGCGGGGTTCGGGGCACAGATACGCAGTATTTT CASSGTSGVRGTDTQYF
TRBJ2-6 once TRBV11-3 TRBD2 TGTGCCAGCAGCTTAGGGGCGGGAGAGATCGGGGCCAACGTCCTGACTTTC CASSLGAGEIGANVLTF
TRBJ1-3 NA TRBV10-2 NA TGCGCCAGCAGTGATCCGCAGGTCTCTGGAAACACCATATATTTT CASSDPQVSGNTIYF
TRBJ1-5 NA TRBV10-3 NA TGTGCCATCAGTGCCGGTAGCAATCAGCCCCAGCATTTT CAISAGSNQPQHF
TRBJ1-2 NA TRBV18 TRBD1 TGTGCCAGCTCCCGAACCAGGGGGCGCCTTGTGGATCATGGCTACACCTTC CASSRTRGRLVDHGYTF
TRBJ2-1 NA TRBV9 TRBD2 TGTGCCAGCAGCCCTTATGCTACTAGCGGCGCCTACAATGAGCAGTTCTTC CASSPYATSGAYNEQFF
TRBJ1-4 NA TRBV11-2 TRBD1 TGTGCCAGCAGCTTCCGGACAGGGGGCGACCCAGGACTGTTTTTT CASSFRTGGDPGLFF
TRBJ1-1 NA TRBV15 TRBD1 TGTGCCACCAGCAGAGACAGGGGGACCTTAAGCAGGGGCACTGAAGCTTTCTTT CATSRDRGTLSRGTEAFF
TRBJ2-2 NA TRBV14 TRBD2 TGTGCCAGCAGCCTCTGGACTAGCGGGAAAGTTGGGGAGCTGTTTTTT CASSLWTSGKVGELFF
TRBJ2-7 NA TRBV5-1 TRBD1 TGCGCCAGCAGCTCGGGACAGGGGAACTACGAGCAGTACTTC CASSSGQGNYEQYF
TRBJ2-3 NA TRBV7-6 TRBD2 TGTGCCAGCAGCTCACGGACTAGCGCGGAAGATACGCAGTATTTT CASSSRTSAEDTQYF
TRBJ1-1 NA TRBV6-1 NA TGTGCCAGCCTAAACACTGAAGCTTTCTTT CASLNTEAFF
TRBJ2-3 NA TRBV5-5 TRBD2 TGTGCCAGCAGCCCGGGACTAGGGTGGAGCACAGATACGCAGTATTTT CASSPGLGWSTDTQYF
TRBJ2-5 NA TRBV2 NA TGTGCCAGCATCCAAGGGGCAGGAAACCAAGAGACCCAGTACTTC CASIQGAGNQETQYF
TRBJ1-3 NA TRBV4-3 NA TGCGCCAGCAGCCAAGATTGGGGCGCCACAGCCTCTGGAAACACCATATATTTT CASSQDWGATASGNTIYF
TRBJ1-2 once TRBV29-1 NA TGCAGCGTCAACGACAATAACTATGGCTACACCTTC CSVNDNNYGYTF
TRBJ2-5 few TRBV2 TRBD1 TGTGCCAGCAGTACCGGGACAGGGATTGGGGAGACCCAGTACTTC CASSTGTGIGETQYF
TRBJ2-7 once TRBV5-6 TRBD1 TGTGCCAGCAGCTCGGGACAGGGGGCCGGGTACGAGCAGTACTTC CASSSGQGAGYEQYF
TRBJ2-1 NA TRBV7-2 TRBD2 TGTGCCAGCAGCTTAGCGACTAGCAGCTCCTACAATGAGCAGTTCTTC CASSLATSSSYNEQFF
TRBJ2-1 NA TRBV2 TRBD2 TGTGCCAGCATGCCGCGGGAGACTTCGGGTGAGCAGTTCTTC CASMPRETSGEQFF
TRBJ2-7 NA TRBV2 TRBD1 TGTGCCAGCAGCCCGGACAGGGCCCTCTTAGAGCAGTACTTC CASSPDRALLEQYF
TRBJ2-1 NA TRBV9 TRBD2 TGTGCCAGCAGCGAGACTAGCGGAGTATACAATGAGCAGTTCTTC CASSETSGVYNEQFF
TRBJ2-7 NA TRBV18 TRBD1 TGTGCCAGCCCACTGGGACAGGGTCAAAGTTGGCAGTACTTC CASPLGQGQSWQYF
TRBJ2-7 NA TRBV19 TRBD2 TGTGCCAGTAGTATAGTCCAGAGTGCTAGCGGGAAATACGAGCAGTACTTC CASSIVQSASGKYEQYF
TRBJ1-2 NA TRBV10-3 TRBD1 TGTGCCATCAGCGCTGACAGGGAGGATGGCTACACCTTC CAISADREDGYTF
TRBJ1-2 NA TRBV28 NA TGTGCCAGCAGTTTAAGGCGGCAGGGAAGGGGCTACACCTTC CASSLRRQGRGYTF
TRBJ1-1 NA TRBV4-1 TRBD1 TGCGCCAGCACCCGAGAAACCGGGACAGCCACCATATCCATGAACACTGAAGCTTTCTTT CASTRETGTATISMNTEAFF
TRBJ2-7 NA TRBV7-9 NA TGTGCCAGCAGCTTCTCGGCGGACTCCTACGAGCAGTACTTC CASSFSADSYEQYF
TRBJ1-4 NA TRBV6-1 NA TGTGCCAGCATCGAACGGGTTACAACTAATGAAAAACTGTTTTTT CASIERVTTNEKLFF
TRBJ2-1 NA TRBV19 TRBD2 TGTGCCAGTTCGGGACTAGCGGGAGCGGATGAGCAGTTCTTC CASSGLAGADEQFF
TRBJ2-5 NA TRBV5-1 NA TGCGCCAGCAGAAACTCACCGGGACTCCAAGAGACCCAGTACTTC CASRNSPGLQETQYF
TRBJ2-3 NA TRBV11-2 TRBD2 TGTGCCAGCAGCTTAGGTTGGGGCGGGAGGCCCGAGGTAGGGCAGTATTTT CASSLGWGGRPEVGQYF
TRBJ1-5 NA TRBV10-2 NA TGCGCCAGCAGTGAGGGCCAGCCCCAGCATTTT CASSEGQPQHF
TRBJ1-1 NA TRBV11-2 NA TGTGCCAGCAGCATAACAGCGAACACTGAAGCTTTCTTT CASSITANTEAFF
TRBJ1-1 NA TRBV6-5 TRBD1 TGTGCCAGCAGTTTACTCGGAGGGGGCGAAGCTTTCTTT CASSLLGGGEAFF
TRBJ2-3 once TRBV7-2 NA TGTGCCAGCAGCTTAGCTGGCGGGGAGAGGGCAGATACGCAGTATTTT CASSLAGGERADTQYF
TRBJ2-5 NA TRBV7-9 NA TGTGCCAGCAGCCCCCAAAGGACGGGGTCCAAGACCCAGTACTTC CASSPQRTGSKTQYF
TRBJ1-4 NA TRBV19 TRBD1 TGTGCCAGTAGCCCCAGGGACAGTAGAGAAAAACTGTTTTTT CASSPRDSREKLFF
TRBJ1-2 NA TRBV4-2 NA TGTGCCAGCAGCCAAACAGCAAACTATGGCTACACCTTC CASSQTANYGYTF
TRBJ2-3 NA TRBV4-1 TRBD2 TGCGCCAGCAGCCACAACGGGCGGGGGGGGAGCACAGATACGCAGTATTTT CASSHNGRGGSTDTQYF
TRBJ2-1 NA TRBV19 TRBD2 TGTGCCAGTAGTATACTAGCGGGGGGGCATAATGAGCAGTTCTTC CASSILAGGHNEQFF
TRBJ1-1 NA TRBV5-4 NA TGTGCCAGCAGCTCAGACTGGACTCGGAACACTGAAGCTTTCTTT CASSSDWTRNTEAFF
TRBJ2-1 NA TRBV30 TRBD1 TGTGCCTGGAGTGTCCTCCAGGGGGCAGGGGAGCAGTTCTTC CAWSVLQGAGEQFF
TRBJ1-6 NA TRBV10-3 TRBD1 TGTGCCATCAGGTCGGGACAGCGTAATTCACCCCTCCACTTT CAIRSGQRNSPLHF
TRBJ2-3 NA TRBV7-9 NA TGTGCCAGCAGCCCCAGGGGAGGGTTCACAGATACGCAGTATTTT CASSPRGGFTDTQYF
TRBJ2-3 NA TRBV5-1 TRBD1 TGCGCCAGCAGCTCAGGGACAGGCACAGATACGCAGTATTTT CASSSGTGTDTQYF